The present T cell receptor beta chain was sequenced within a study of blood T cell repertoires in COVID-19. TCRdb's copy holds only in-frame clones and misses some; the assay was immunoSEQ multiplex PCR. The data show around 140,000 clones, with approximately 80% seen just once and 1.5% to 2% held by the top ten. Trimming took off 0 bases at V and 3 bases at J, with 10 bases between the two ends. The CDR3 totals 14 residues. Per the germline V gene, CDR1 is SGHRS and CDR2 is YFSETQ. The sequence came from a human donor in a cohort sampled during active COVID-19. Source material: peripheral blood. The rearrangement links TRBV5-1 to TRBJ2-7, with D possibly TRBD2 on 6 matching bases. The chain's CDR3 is CASSLGDFNYEQYF. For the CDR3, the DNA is TGCGCCAGCAGCTTGGGGGACTTTAACTACGAGCAGTACTTC.